One TCR beta chain is described in this entry. Per the study methods: Amplification of reference gene primers provided the estimated nucleated cell counts. The repertoire was sequenced with immunoSEQ multiplex PCR; TCRdb's copy has only in-frame clones and lacks some. V and J calls and clone size are those listed in that table; D and trimming were worked out from the DNA. The data contain 200,000 to 300,000 clones, 75% to 90% of them singletons. The source of the sample is a study of blood T cell repertoires in COVID-19. Germline CDR1 reads LNHNV; CDR2 reads YYDKDF (reference sequence). CDR3 size: 15 residues. V dropped 3 bases and J dropped 4; count of bases not matched to a gene: 0.

Material for sequencing was peripheral blood. V usage is TRBV15 and J usage is TRBJ1-6; 10 bases map to TRBD1. This receptor was taken from a man aged 30 to 45 with active or convalescent COVID-19. The CDR3: CATSRGQGYNSPLHF. DNA for the CDR3: TGTGCCACCAGCAGGGGACAGGGGTATAATTCACCCCTCCACTTT.